This section outlines one TCR beta chain sequence together with its context. Antigen: not known. Vbeta (60) and Jbeta (13) primers were used in the PCR. Here immunoSEQ multiplex PCR was the method, and the copy in TCRdb shows in-frame clones only, minus some. Here the sample spans under 200,000 clones, around 81% being singletons. The entry originates in a study of cytomegalovirus exposure and HLA in healthy donors. Study-level points and caveats: V segments that were indistinguishable, TRBV6-2 and TRBV6-3 among them, were omitted from analysis.

The length of the CDR3 is 16 residues. CDR1 is MNHEY and CDR2 is SMNVEV in the germline V gene (reference sequence). V was pared by 5 bases and J by 2 bases, with 6 bases of the junction left unmatched. The chain couples TRBV27 to TRBJ2-3; TRBD2 agrees at 11 bases. The TCR comes from a man aged 40-49 years in good health and CMV-seronegative. Material: PBMCs. CDR3 DNA: TGTGCCAGCAGTCCGGGACTAGCGGAAGACACAGATACGCAGTATTTT. As protein: CASSPGLAEDTDTQYF.